This T cell receptor (beta chain) was retrieved from a study of T cells in Graves' hyperthyroidism and ophthalmopathy. TCR beta CDR3 region amplification was performed from RNA transcripts. HTBI primers were the set used in a first-round RT-PCR of the TCR CDR3. TCRdb reprocessed the multiplex PCR reads with MiXCR, giving one entry per CDR3 protein. The sample gives about 290,000 distinct CDR3 sequences, about an eighth of which show up once; approximately 8.6% is in the top ten. Patients were excluded for uncontrolled infection, other autoimmune disease, pregnancy or lactation. In its sample, this clonotype was seen many times. This sequence was found in a woman aged 25 to 45 with Graves' hyperthyroidism that later progressed to Graves' ophthalmopathy. What was sequenced was blood.

The CDR3 reads CASSLMAEVFSYNEQFF. CDR3 nucleotides: TGTGCCAGCAGCTTGATGGCGGAAGTGTTCTCCTACAATGAGCAGTTCTTC. This rearrangement joins TRBV7-9 to TRBJ2-1; no definite D call. This CDR3 is built from 17 residues. Trimming pared 3 bases from V and 0 bases from J, leaving 15 bases between. Germline V lookup: CDR1 SEHNR, CDR2 FQNEAQ (reference sequence).